The 5 T cell receptor beta chains below come from one sample, sequenced in a study of cytomegalovirus exposure and HLA in healthy donors. 13 Jbeta primers and 60 Vbeta primers were used for the PCR. The assay was immunoSEQ multiplex PCR, and TCRdb's table has in-frame clones only and misses some. Of some 120,000 clones in the sample, over 60% are singletons; the top ten hold 1%. The sequencing sample was made of PBMCs. All receptors come from a human donor in good health.

The V gene is TRBV7-2, the J gene TRBJ2-7, with 7 bases that match TRBD2. The trim removed 5 bases at V and 4 bases at J, leaving 11 bases unmatched. The CDR3 extends over 15 amino acids. Germline V gives CDR1 SGHTA, CDR2 FQGNSA. For the CDR3, the DNA is TGTGCCAGCAGCCCCCTAGGAGCGGGGACGTACGAGCAGTACTTC. It encodes CASSPLGAGTYEQYF. Complete variable domain (other parts from reference TRBV7-2 and TRBJ2-7): GAGVSQSPSNKVTEKGKDVELRCDPISGHTALYWYRQSLGQGLEFLIYFQGNSAPDKSGLPSDRFSAERTGGSVSTLTIQRTQQEDSAVYLCASSPLGAGTYEQYFGPGTRLTVT.

The gene calls are TRBV14 and TRBJ2-5, with D possibly being TRBD1 (5 bases). Germline V gives CDR1 SGHDN, CDR2 FVKESK. The CDR3 consists of 16 residues. With 3 bases removed from V and 4 bases from J, the gap between germline ends came to 18 bases. The CDR3: CASSQVFGSRGETQYF. Here the CDR3 DNA reads TGTGCCAGCAGCCAGGTGTTTGGGTCTAGGGGAGAGACCCAGTACTTC.

The V and J genes are TRBV10-2 and TRBJ1-1, with a weak D call TRBD1 (6 bases). CDR1 and CDR2 (germline): WSHSY, SAAADI. Trimming shortened V by 8 bases and J by 4 bases, and 23 bases separated the two germline ends. The CDR3 loop spans 16 amino acids. The CDR3 sequence is CASGFGGGGAGTEAFF. The CDR3 nucleotides are TGCGCCAGCGGGTTCGGCGGCGGGGGCGCAGGCACTGAAGCTTTCTTT.

The rearrangement joins TRBV2 to TRBJ2-1; TRBD1 aligns across 9 bases. The CDR3 length is 15 residues. Trimming at V came to 4 bases and at J to 3 bases, leaving 4 bases not matched to a gene. CDR1 and CDR2 from the germline V gene are SNHLY and FYNNEI. The chain's CDR3 is CASSVDRGVYNEQFF. The CDR3 nucleotides read TGTGCCAGCAGTGTTGACAGGGGGGTCTACAATGAGCAGTTCTTC.

The rearrangement joins TRBV27 to TRBJ2-7; 9 nucleotides line up with TRBD1. Germline V gene data show CDR1 as MNHEY and CDR2 as SMNVEV (reference sequence). The V segment lost 5 bases and the J segment 2 bases; nucleotides outside the gene matches: 7. The CDR3 sequence is 15 residues long. The DNA of the CDR3 is TGTGCCAGCAGTCCAGGGGGACAGGGAACCTACGAGCAGTACTTC. Its protein is CASSPGGQGTYEQYF.